This is a list of T cell receptor beta chains from one sample in a study of blood T cell repertoires in COVID-19. Here immunoSEQ multiplex PCR was the method, and the copy in TCRdb shows in-frame clones only, minus some. The repertoire consists of 200,000 to 300,000 clones, with around four fifths occurring once and the leading ten covering around 4%. The sequenced sample was peripheral blood. The receptors were sampled from a man aged 55 to 70 with acute or convalescent COVID-19. CDR3s include the opening cysteine and the closing phenylalanine or tryptophan. Each record gives: D gene, J gene, clone size, V gene, CDR3 length, CDR3 protein, CDR3 DNA. A D gene is named only where the DNA matches it firmly. Clone size appears in some rows only: once, few, many, or a class for an expanded clone.

. | TRBJ1-2 | . | TRBV5-1 | 15 | CASSLDQGARYGYTF | TGCGCCAGCAGCTTGGATCAGGGCGCTAGGTATGGCTACACCTTC
. | TRBJ2-2 | once | TRBV19 | 12 | CASSRGTGELFF | TGTGCCAGTAGTAGAGGAACCGGGGAGCTGTTTTTT
. | TRBJ1-3 | . | TRBV28 | 12 | CASSQGRNTIYF | TGTGCCAGCAGCCAGGGGAGAAACACCATATATTTT
. | TRBJ1-1 | . | TRBV3-1/TRBV3-2 | 14 | CASSPRAANTEAFF | TGTGCCAGCAGCCCGCGAGCGGCAAACACTGAAGCTTTCTTT
TRBD2 | TRBJ2-1 | . | TRBV28 | 16 | CASIPRPSGRGGEQFF | TGTGCCAGCATTCCCCGGCCTAGCGGGAGGGGAGGTGAGCAGTTCTTC
. | TRBJ2-7 | . | TRBV15 | 13 | CATSRDKTYEQYF | TGTGCCACCAGCAGGGACAAAACCTACGAGCAGTACTTC
TRBD2 | TRBJ2-3 | . | TRBV10-3 | 13 | CAITDSGSNTQYF | TGTGCCATCACTGATAGCGGGAGCAATACGCAGTATTTT
TRBD2 | TRBJ2-7 | . | TRBV5-1 | 15 | CASSPDGRSSYEQYF | TGCGCCAGCAGCCCGGACGGGAGGAGCTCCTACGAGCAGTACTTC
TRBD2 | TRBJ2-3 | . | TRBV7-3 | 15 | CASSFPTSGRNTQYF | TGTGCCAGCAGCTTTCCGACTAGCGGGAGGAATACGCAGTATTTT
. | TRBJ1-6 | . | TRBV18 | 16 | CASSPRDLTYNSPLHF | TGTGCCAGCTCACCGAGAGACTTAACCTATAATTCACCCCTCCACTTT
. | TRBJ1-4 | . | TRBV15 | 14 | CATSRDRGNEKLFF | TGTGCCACCAGCAGAGATCGGGGGAATGAAAAACTGTTTTTT
TRBD1 | TRBJ1-1 | . | TRBV12-3/TRBV12-4 | 13 | CASRERQGAVAFF | TGTGCCAGCCGGGAAAGACAGGGGGCAGTTGCTTTCTTT
. | TRBJ1-5 | . | TRBV7-6 | 15 | CASRPQGNSNQPQHF | TGTGCCAGCAGGCCACAGGGTAATAGCAATCAGCCCCAGCATTTT
. | TRBJ2-1 | . | TRBV2 | 15 | CASRGVAAWYNEQFF | TGTGCCAGCAGGGGGGTAGCGGCCTGGTACAATGAGCAGTTCTTC
. | TRBJ1-1 | . | TRBV30 | 12 | CAWSVTATEAFF | TGTGCCTGGAGTGTAACAGCCACTGAAGCTTTCTTT
TRBD2 | TRBJ2-1 | . | TRBV25-1 | 15 | CASSLGGTSYNEQFF | TGTGCCAGCAGCCTCGGGGGGACCTCCTACAATGAGCAGTTCTTC
. | TRBJ1-2 | . | TRBV5-6 | 16 | CASSLIGDATKHGYTF | TGTGCCAGCAGCTTGATAGGTGATGCTACTAAACATGGCTACACCTTC
TRBD2 | TRBJ2-7 | . | TRBV7-8 | 17 | CASSLGTSGSIYYEQYF | TGTGCCAGCAGCTTGGGGACTAGCGGGAGCATTTACTACGAGCAGTACTTC
. | TRBJ2-2 | . | TRBV5-1 | 15 | CASSIRGARTGELFF | TGCGCCAGCAGCATACGGGGGGCGCGCACCGGGGAGCTGTTTTTT
TRBD1 | TRBJ1-4 | . | TRBV5-8 | 14 | CASSRGQGDEKLFF | TGTGCCAGCAGCCGGGGACAGGGGGATGAAAAACTGTTTTTT
. | TRBJ2-1 | . | TRBV7-2 | 16 | CASSLTWALPQNEQFF | TGTGCCAGCAGCTTAACATGGGCTTTGCCACAGAATGAGCAGTTCTTC
. | TRBJ2-1 | once | TRBV5-1 | 15 | CASSLVERSPNEQFF | TGCGCCAGCAGCTTGGTTGAGCGGTCACCCAATGAGCAGTTCTTC
TRBD1 | TRBJ1-3 | . | TRBV28 | 16 | CASSSTGFGSGNTIYF | TGTGCCAGCAGTTCGACAGGGTTCGGGAGCGGAAACACCATATATTTT
TRBD1 | TRBJ2-1 | . | TRBV10-3 | 15 | CAISAQVGQGGEQFF | TGTGCCATCAGTGCCCAAGTGGGACAGGGCGGGGAGCAGTTCTTC
TRBD1 | TRBJ2-5 | . | TRBV14 | 16 | CASSQGQGVLQETQYF | TGTGCCAGCAGCCAGGGACAGGGTGTTCTACAAGAGACCCAGTACTTC
TRBD1 | TRBJ1-2 | . | TRBV10-3 | 14 | CAISEEQGGYGYTF | TGTGCCATCAGTGAGGAACAGGGGGGGTATGGCTACACCTTC
TRBD1 | TRBJ2-7 | . | TRBV20-1 | 13 | CSASPGQGRRQYF | TGCAGTGCGAGTCCCGGACAGGGAAGAAGGCAGTACTTC
. | TRBJ2-6 | . | TRBV10-3 | 16 | CAISDRTATGANVLTF | TGTGCCATCAGTGACAGGACAGCCACTGGGGCCAACGTCCTGACTTTC
. | TRBJ2-1 | many | TRBV7-9 | 15 | CASSLQGGGRNEQFF | TGTGCCAGCAGCTTACAGGGAGGGGGGAGGAATGAGCAGTTCTTC
TRBD2 | TRBJ2-3 | once | TRBV2 | 15 | CASSVGGGSTDTQYF | TGTGCCAGCAGTGTGGGGGGGGGTAGCACAGATACGCAGTATTTT
. | TRBJ2-1 | . | TRBV5-1 | 16 | CASRVYSGESYNEQFF | TGCGCCAGCAGGGTCTACAGCGGAGAGTCCTACAATGAGCAGTTCTTC
TRBD1 | TRBJ2-2 | . | TRBV6-5 | 15 | CASSSTGGGPGELFF | TGTGCCAGCAGTTCTACAGGGGGCGGTCCCGGGGAGCTGTTTTTT
. | TRBJ2-3 | . | TRBV4-3 | 13 | CASSPLRTDTQYF | TGCGCCAGCAGCCCCCTCCGCACAGATACGCAGTATTTT
TRBD2 | TRBJ2-3 | . | TRBV2 | 16 | CASSLLAGGLPDTQYF | TGTGCCAGCAGTCTGTTAGCGGGGGGCCTCCCAGATACGCAGTATTTT
TRBD1 | TRBJ2-2 | . | TRBV11-1 | 15 | CASSTGQGSAGELFF | TGTGCCAGCAGTACGGGACAGGGGAGCGCCGGGGAGCTGTTTTTT
TRBD1 | TRBJ2-1 | . | TRBV5-1 | 16 | CASSLTGTGRWNEQFF | TGCGCCAGCAGCTTAACCGGGACAGGGAGATGGAATGAGCAGTTCTTC
TRBD2 | TRBJ2-3 | . | TRBV11-3 | 17 | CASSLGRLAEPTDTQYF | TGTGCCAGCAGCTTAGGAAGGCTAGCGGAGCCCACAGATACGCAGTATTTT
TRBD2 | TRBJ2-1 | . | TRBV5-1 | 15 | CASSPSGLSYNEQFF | TGCGCCAGCAGTCCTAGCGGACTCTCCTACAATGAGCAGTTCTTC
. | TRBJ1-2 | . | TRBV4-2 | 13 | CASSQDGIYGYTF | TGTGCCAGCAGCCAAGATGGCATTTATGGCTACACCTTC
. | TRBJ2-3 | . | TRBV6-5 | 13 | CASQLTPLDTQYF | TGTGCCAGCCAACTTACGCCCCTAGATACGCAGTATTTT
. | TRBJ1-4 | once | TRBV21-1 | 14 | CASGTLTTNEKLFF | TGTGCCAGCGGGACACTTACAACTAATGAAAAACTGTTTTTT
. | TRBJ1-4 | once | TRBV28 | 15 | CASIGRGNLNEKLFF | TGTGCCAGCATTGGGAGGGGAAACCTTAATGAAAAACTGTTTTTT
. | TRBJ2-4 | . | TRBV6-2/TRBV6-3 | 14 | CASSRGLAKNIQYF | TGTGCCAGCAGCCGCGGGTTAGCCAAAAACATTCAGTACTTC
TRBD1 | TRBJ1-4 | . | TRBV25-1 | 15 | CASSDWDSRNEKLFF | TGTGCCAGCAGTGATTGGGACAGTCGAAATGAAAAACTGTTTTTT
TRBD2 | TRBJ2-3 | . | TRBV18 | 15 | CASSPPPSGRDTQYF | TGTGCCAGCTCACCACCGCCTAGCGGGAGAGATACGCAGTATTTT
. | TRBJ1-2 | . | TRBV24-1 | 13 | CATSQGPYTGYTF | TGTGCCACCAGTCAGGGTCCGTATACCGGCTACACCTTC
. | TRBJ1-5 | . | TRBV27 | 13 | CATQEVFGQPQHF | TGTGCCACCCAGGAGGTCTTCGGTCAGCCCCAGCATTTT
TRBD1 | TRBJ1-1 | . | TRBV3-1/TRBV3-2 | 13 | CASRQGGNTEAFF | TGTGCCAGTCGACAGGGGGGGAACACTGAAGCTTTCTTT
. | TRBJ1-5 | . | TRBV5-1 | 14 | CASSLVGGNQPQHF | TGCGCCAGCAGCTTGGTGGGAGGCAATCAGCCCCAGCATTTT